Below are 18 T cell receptor beta chains sequenced from a single sample in a study of brain metastases from non-small cell lung cancer. TCRdb's copy holds only in-frame clones and misses some; the assay was immunoSEQ multiplex PCR. The sample lists roughly 490 clones, around 84% occurring once. Sequenced material: tissue from a brain metastasis. The receptors here all came from a donor at least 40 years old with non-small cell lung cancer.

This clone was detected once. This chain links TRBV6-2 or TRBV6-3 with TRBJ2-2; 9 nucleotides line up with TRBD2. The J segment lost 2 bases and the V segment lost 3 bases, leaving 7 bases of the junction unmatched. CDR1 is MNHEY, CDR2 SVGEGT, per germline. The CDR3 runs 17 residues. CDR3 DNA sequence: TGTGCCAGCAGTTATCCCCGACTAGCGGCTAACACCGGGGAGCTGTTTTTT. Residues: CASSYPRLAANTGELFF.

The chain combines TRBV18 with TRBJ2-1; tentative D call: TRBD1 (6 bases). Germline loops: CDR1 KGHSH, CDR2 LQKENI. The V end lost 2 bases, the J end lost 0 bases, and 14 bases lay between the germline ends. This CDR3 comprises 17 residues. CDR3: CASSPGPRGSSYNEQFF. The CDR3 DNA reads as TGTGCCAGCTCACCAGGGCCTAGGGGGAGCTCCTACAATGAGCAGTTCTTC.

This chain joins TRBV28 and TRBJ2-7, with a tentative D call TRBD2 (6 bases). The length of the CDR3 is 14 residues. Germline V gene sequence: CDR1 MDHEN, CDR2 SYDVKM. Trimming took 3 bases from V and 1 from J, leaving 10 bases between them. CDR3 coding DNA: TGTGCCAGCAGTTTTAGCGGACTATCCTACGAGCAGTACTTC. Translated, it gives CASSFSGLSYEQYF.

The chain couples TRBV7-2 to TRBJ1-5; 8 bases map to TRBD1. Germline-derived CDR1 and CDR2 are SGHTA and FQGNSA. Losses at the gene ends were 5 bases for V and 3 bases for J; bases not matched to a gene: 9. This CDR3 is 16 amino acids long. The DNA for the CDR3 is TGTGCCAGCAGCCGTTCCGGGACAGGAAACAATCAGCCCCAGCATTTT. Translating gives CASSRSGTGNNQPQHF.

The V gene is TRBV5-5, the J gene TRBJ1-5; D possibly corresponds to TRBD1 (6 bases). This CDR3 spans 14 amino acids. The germline V gene has CDR1 SGHKS and CDR2 YYEKEE (reference sequence). With 4 bases removed from V and 7 bases from J, the gap between germline ends came to 15 bases. The CDR3 protein is CASSPDSSGQPQHF. The CDR3 coding sequence is TGTGCCAGCAGCCCGGACAGTTCCGGGCAGCCCCAGCATTTT. Full variable domain (rest looked up from reference TRBV5-5 and TRBJ1-5): DAGVTQSPTHLIKTRGQQVTLRCSPISGHKSVSWYQQVLGQGPQFIFQYYEKEERGRGNFPDRFSARQFPNYSSELNVNALLLGDSALYLCASSPDSSGQPQHFGDGTRLSIL.

The chain is built from TRBV19 and TRBJ1-1, with unresolved D. V was shortened by 7 bases and J by 0 bases, with 12 bases between the two germline ends. The V gene's germline CDR1 is LNHDA and CDR2 SQIVND (reference sequence). The length of the CDR3 is 14 residues. DNA for the CDR3: TGTGCCAGTACCCCACAGAGCATGAACACTGAAGCTTTCTTT. Translated, it gives CASTPQSMNTEAFF.

The genes are TRBV11-2 and TRBJ1-1; 9 bases line up with TRBD1. Germline V gene lookup returns CDR1 SGHAT and CDR2 FQNNGV. Trimming cost V 3 bases and J 6 bases; bases outside gene matches: 17. There are 18 residues in the CDR3. The CDR3 nucleotides read TGTGCCAGCAGCTTCGGTGGTGGGACAGGGATGAGGGGCGCTGAAGCTTTCTTT. Translating gives CASSFGGGTGMRGAEAFF.

CDR3 in amino acids: CASSPRISGSLSYEQYF. In DNA, the CDR3 is TGCGCCAGCAGCCCCCGGATTAGCGGGAGTCTGTCTTACGAGCAGTACTTC. V gene TRBV4-1 combines with J gene TRBJ2-7; 9 bases fit TRBD2. Trimming at V came to 4 bases and at J to 4 bases, leaving 14 bases not matched to a gene. The CDR3 loop spans 17 amino acids. Germline V gives CDR1 MGHRA, CDR2 YSYEKL.

The chain has TRBV5-1 and TRBJ2-7; 8 bases fit TRBD1. Germline-derived CDR1 and CDR2 are SGHRS and YFSETQ. Trimming at V came to 4 bases and at J to 0 bases, leaving 6 bases not matched to a gene. This CDR3 is built from 15 residues. For the CDR3, the DNA is TGCGCCAGCAGCAAGGGACAGGTTAGCTCCTACGAGCAGTACTTC. Translation gives CASSKGQVSSYEQYF.

This chain joins TRBV28 and TRBJ1-5; 8 nucleotides line up with TRBD1. Trimming took 4 bases from V and 7 from J; bases not matched to a gene: 6. Germline CDR1 MDHEN, CDR2 SYDVKM. This CDR3 spans 14 amino acids. The CDR3 spells CASSSAGGWQPQHF. The CDR3 coding sequence is TGTGCCAGCAGTTCGGCAGGGGGCTGGCAGCCCCAGCATTTT.

The chain couples TRBV7-9 to TRBJ2-3; 12 bases agree with TRBD2. Per germline, CDR1 SEHNR and CDR2 FQNEAQ (reference sequence). The CDR3 sequence is 17 residues long. After removal of 4 bases from V and 3 bases from J, the junction contained 8 bases not matched to a gene. The CDR3 is CASSSGLAGQLTDTQYF. CDR3 bases: TGTGCCAGCAGCTCCGGACTAGCGGGACAACTGACAGATACGCAGTATTTT.

The chain carries TRBV7-9 and TRBJ2-4; the D call may be TRBD1 or TRBD2 (5 bases each). V lost 6 bases and J 0 bases, leaving 12 bases between the germline ends. The V gene's germline CDR1 is SEHNR and CDR2 FQNEAQ (reference sequence). This CDR3 has 15 amino acids. DNA of the CDR3: TGTGCCAGCAGTCCTCCGGGGACAGCCAAAAACATTCAGTACTTC. It specifies CASSPPGTAKNIQYF. Drawing the rest from reference TRBV7-9 and TRBJ2-4, the complete variable domain is DTGVSQNPRHKITKRGQNVTFRCDPISEHNRLYWYRQTLGQGPEFLTYFQNEAQLEKSRLLSDRFSAERPKGSFSTLEIQRTEQGDSAMYLCASSPPGTAKNIQYFGAGTRLSVL.

This sequence joins TRBV5-1 and TRBJ1-5; 9 nucleotides agree with TRBD1. CDR3 length: 14 amino acids. V shed 4 bases and J 6 bases; nucleotides not matched to a gene: 5. The germline V gene encodes CDR1 SGHRS and CDR2 YFSETQ. DNA of the CDR3: TGCGCCAGCAGCATTGACAGGGGGAGTCAGCCCCAGCATTTT. Amino acids: CASSIDRGSQPQHF.

The chain uses TRBV3-1 (or the pseudogene TRBV3-2) and TRBJ2-7; 7 bases line up with TRBD2. The CDR3 consists of 16 residues. From germline, CDR1 is LGHDT and CDR2 YNNKEL (reference sequence). V shed 4 bases and J 1 base; nucleotides not matched to a gene: 10. The DNA for the CDR3 is TGTGCCAGCAGCCCGACGGGTAGCGGGCATTCCTACGAGCAGTACTTC. It is translated as CASSPTGSGHSYEQYF.

This CDR3 reads CVMGAGGQGKPGELFF. The CDR3 DNA reads as TGCGTAATGGGGGCAGGGGGACAGGGGAAACCCGGGGAGCTGTTTTTT. The J gene is TRBJ2-2, the V gene TRBV29-1; 10 bases are shared with TRBD1. The CDR3 has 16 residues. Germline CDR1 and CDR2: SQVTM and ANQGSEA.

The chain recombines TRBV10-3 with TRBJ2-1; D might be TRBD1 (5 bases). Between the trimmed V and J ends, which lost 10 bases and 2 bases, there was a span of 12 bases. In germline, CDR1 is ENHRY, CDR2 SYGVKD. CDR3 length equals 13 residues. Here the CDR3 reads CASTTDTYNEQFF. The CDR3 nucleotides read TGTGCCAGCACGACGGACACCTACAATGAGCAGTTCTTC.

The CDR3 DNA sequence: TGTGCCAGCACCAAGACAGGGGGCAGGGACGAGCAGTACTTC. Its translation is CASTKTGGRDEQYF. The J gene is TRBJ2-7, the V gene TRBV28; 10 nucleotides match TRBD1. Germline lookup yields CDR1 MDHEN and CDR2 SYDVKM. Trimming took 7 bases from V and 5 from J; bases not matched to a gene: 8. This CDR3 contains 14 residues.

This rearrangement joins TRBV28 to TRBJ2-4, with TRBD2 as a possible D gene (5 bases). This CDR3 comprises 18 residues. Trimming took 2 bases from V and 0 from J, leaving 17 bases between them. Germline V gene sequence: CDR1 MDHEN, CDR2 SYDVKM. The DNA of the CDR3 is TGTGCCAGCAGTTTAATTGGCCGGACTGATGTAGCCAAAAACATTCAGTACTTC. Translated, it gives CASSLIGRTDVAKNIQYF.